The T cell receptor (beta chain) described here comes from a study of T cells after posttransplantation cyclophosphamide. General observations from the study: Recipient CMV seropositivity and CMV reactivation strongly tracked TRB clonality.

On the day of bone marrow donation, the related graft donor provided peripheral blood. Germline CDR1 and CDR2: KGHSH and LQKENI. Trimming took off 3 bases at V and 3 bases at J, with 6 bases between the two ends. There are 13 residues in the CDR3. Sequencing used immunoSEQ multiplex PCR; TCRdb keeps in-frame clones, though not all of them. The data hold about 66,000 clones, with around 93% observed a single time. To note about this clone: What it binds is unknown.

Sequenced: PBMCs. The chain joins TRBV18 to TRBJ2-1; D unclear. The source of this sequence is a woman younger than 45 in good health and a related stem cell transplant donor. CDR3: CASSPTDYNEQFF. CDR3 nucleotide sequence: TGTGCCAGCTCACCCACAGACTACAATGAGCAGTTCTTC.